This is a list of T cell receptor beta chains from one sample in a study of shared T cell receptors in the human thymus. Produced via immunoSEQ multiplex PCR; TCRdb's table is partial and in-frame only. This sample carries under 450,000 clones, 95% of them seen once, and the ten largest clones take approximately 0.018%. The sample consisted of thymocytes. The receptors come from a human donor. The CDR3 runs from the conserved cysteine through the conserved F or W. Fields, in order: J gene, V gene, D gene, clone size, CDR3 protein, CDR3 DNA. A D gene is named only where the DNA matches it firmly. Rows may omit the clone size; those that give it use once, few, many or a size class.

TRBJ2-7 TRBV6-1 NA NA CASSEEGAAGYEQYF TGTGCCAGCAGTGAAGAAGGGGCCGCAGGCTACGAGCAGTACTTC
TRBJ1-3 TRBV7-5 NA NA CVRSLSKVLDEDSSSGNTIYF TGTGTCAGAAGCTTAAGTAAGGTCCTGGATGAGGACAGTAGCTCTGGAAACACCATATATTTT
TRBJ2-5 TRBV4-1 NA NA CASSQDEDSLAQETQYF TGCGCCAGCAGCCAAGACGAGGACAGTCTAGCCCAAGAGACCCAGTACTTC
TRBJ2-3 TRBV15 TRBD1 NA CATTPRQGGVDTQYF TGTGCCACCACCCCTCGACAGGGGGGAGTAGATACGCAGTATTTT
TRBJ2-1 TRBV5-6 NA NA CASSFLNSRAHEQFF TGTGCCAGCAGCTTTCTCAATTCCCGGGCCCATGAGCAGTTCTTC
TRBJ2-7 TRBV11-2 NA NA CASSLDQRLQSSYEQYF TGTGCCAGCAGCTTAGATCAGCGACTCCAAAGCTCCTACGAGCAGTACTTC
TRBJ1-3 TRBV4-3 NA NA CASSQEGLVEGPSSGNTIYF TGCGCCAGCAGCCAAGAAGGATTAGTAGAGGGACCGAGCTCTGGAAACACCATATATTTT
TRBJ1-3 TRBV4-1 NA NA CASSRPRMCSGNTIYF TGCGCCAGCAGCCGACCTCGTATGTGCTCTGGAAACACCATATATTTT
TRBJ2-2 TRBV28 NA NA CASSLASGLARLGELFF TGTGCCAGCAGTCTCGCCTCAGGGCTAGCCAGGCTCGGGGAGCTGTTTTTT
TRBJ1-6 TRBV5-1 NA once CASSSKAGANSPLHF TGCGCCAGCAGCTCGAAGGCAGGGGCTAATTCACCCCTCCACTTT
TRBJ2-7 TRBV5-3 TRBD2 NA CARSPLAGDPYEQYF TGTGCCAGAAGCCCACTAGCGGGAGACCCCTACGAGCAGTACTTC
TRBJ1-1 TRBV9 NA NA CASSVVRTDEAFF TGTGCCAGCAGCGTAGTTAGAACGGATGAAGCTTTCTTT
TRBJ1-1 TRBV4-1 NA NA CASSQTGTGMNTEAFF TGCGCCAGCAGCCAAACAGGGACGGGGATGAACACTGAAGCTTTCTTT
TRBJ1-3 TRBV7-9 NA NA CASSSEDTVKSSGNTIYF TGTGCCAGCAGCTCGGAGGACACAGTCAAGAGCTCTGGAAACACCATATATTTT
TRBJ2-7 TRBV25-1 TRBD1 NA CASSTRDRDEQYF TGTGCCAGCAGTACACGGGACAGGGACGAGCAGTACTTC
TRBJ1-1 TRBV5-6 NA once CASSVTLGRDTEAFF TGTGCCAGCAGCGTTACCTTGGGACGGGACACTGAAGCTTTCTTT
TRBJ1-2 TRBV7-3 TRBD1 NA CASSLDRERRKYGYTF TGTGCCAGCAGCTTGGACAGGGAGCGTCGGAAGTATGGCTACACCTTC
TRBJ2-1 TRBV30 NA NA CAWKIRGSYNEQFF TGTGCCTGGAAAATTCGAGGCTCCTACAATGAGCAGTTCTTC
TRBJ2-5 TRBV9 NA once CASSPPSDVASKETQYF TGTGCCAGCAGCCCACCTTCAGATGTGGCTAGTAAAGAGACCCAGTACTTC
TRBJ2-7 TRBV6-5 TRBD2 NA CASSPLAGGPGQYF TGTGCCAGCAGTCCTCTAGCGGGAGGGCCAGGGCAGTACTTC
TRBJ1-1 TRBV29-1 NA NA CSVETARLKNTEAFF TGCAGCGTTGAAACCGCAAGGCTTAAGAACACTGAAGCTTTCTTT
TRBJ2-7 TRBV10-1 NA NA CASSAPGQLDYEQYF TGCGCCAGCAGCGCCCCCGGACAGCTGGATTACGAGCAGTACTTC